The present T cell receptor beta chain was sequenced within a study of blood T cell repertoires in COVID-19. Background on the study: PBMCs, B-cell-depleted T cells, or T cells were the source of the cDNA or gDNA that made up the material.

Source study methods: Amplified reference gene primers provided the basis for estimating nucleated cell counts. Repertoires were generated with immunoSEQ multiplex PCR, while TCRdb's copy carries only in-frame clones and drops some. V and J calls and clone size follow that table, whereas D and trimming were derived from the DNA. In the table there are 100,000 to 110,000 clones, roughly nine tenths of which are singletons. The CDR3 length is 17 residues. The trim removed 4 bases at V and 8 bases at J, leaving 12 bases unmatched. Germline lookup yields CDR1 SEHNR and CDR2 FQNEAQ (reference sequence). The sequence was collected from a man aged 45-65 years with active COVID-19. Specimen: peripheral blood. The chain uses TRBV7-9 and TRBJ2-2; TRBD1 matches 11 bases. The chain's CDR3 is CASSSIPGQGETGELFF. The CDR3 bases are TGTGCCAGCAGCTCGATCCCGGGACAGGGGGAGACAGGGGAGCTGTTTTTT.